These 25 T cell receptor beta chains came from one sample sequenced in a study of OX40 agonist ivuxolimab in advanced cancers. Some clones are missing from TCRdb's copy, which holds only in-frame ones; the method was immunoSEQ multiplex PCR. Of around 52,000 clones listed, 75% to 85% are singletons. The sample here was CD4+ or CD8+ T cells sorted from blood, taken in a trial of the OX40 agonist ivuxolimab. These receptors all stem from an adult with an advanced solid tumor such as melanoma, head and neck, liver or kidney cancer.

Notes on this clone: The sample contains more than one DNA sequence encoding this CDR3. The chain combines TRBV30 with TRBJ2-7; a weak D match, TRBD2 (5 bases). This CDR3 is built from 12 residues. Trimming left V 0 bases short and J 3 bases short, with 6 bases between. Germline CDR1 GTSNPN, CDR2 SVGIG (reference sequence). This chain's CDR3 is CAWSVLGYEQYF. CDR3 coding DNA: TGTGCCTGGAGTGTACTAGGCTACGAGCAGTACTTC.

The chain recombines TRBV2 with TRBJ2-7; 7 nucleotides line up with TRBD1. The CDR3 consists of 13 residues. V dropped 6 bases and J dropped 2; count of bases not matched to a gene: 4. Germline V CDR1 and CDR2: SNHLY, FYNNEI. CDR3 sequence reads: CASRQGSAYEQYF. The CDR3 DNA reads TGTGCCAGCAGACAGGGGTCCGCCTACGAGCAGTACTTC.

In DNA, the CDR3 is TGTGCCAGTCGGGACCTGACGGGGGGCTTGGCCTATGGCTACACCTTC. This gives the protein CASRDLTGGLAYGYTF. The chain joins TRBV11-2 to TRBJ1-2, with D tentatively TRBD1 (6 bases). Germline V gene lookup returns CDR1 SGHAT and CDR2 FQNNGV. The V gene lost 9 bases and the J gene lost 4 bases, with 24 bases spanning the gap. This CDR3 has 16 residues. Full variable domain (missing parts from reference TRBV11-2 and TRBJ1-2): EAGVAQSPRYKIIEKRQSVAFWCNPISGHATLYWYQQILGQGPKLLIQFQNNGVVDDSQLPKDRFSAERLKGVDSTLKIQPAKLEDSAVYLCASRDLTGGLAYGYTFGSGTRLTVV.

The chain links TRBV7-2 to TRBJ1-5; a weak D match, TRBD1 (5 bases). Deletions cut 5 bases from V and 7 bases from J, with 18 bases between. CDR1 is SGHTA and CDR2 is FQGNSA in the germline V gene. CDR3 length: 15 residues. The chain's CDR3 is CASSHNGGAGQPQHF. The CDR3 coding sequence is TGTGCCAGCAGCCATAATGGGGGAGCAGGGCAGCCCCAGCATTTT.

The rearrangement links TRBV5-5 to TRBJ1-4, with TRBD1 matching over 7 bases. Germline V CDR1 and CDR2: SGHKS, YYEKEE (reference sequence). V lost 4 bases, J lost 2 bases, and 8 bases stayed unmatched. The CDR3 runs 16 residues. CDR3 in DNA: TGTGCCAGCAGCGCGGTCGGGACAGCTACTAATGAAAAACTGTTTTTT. Translated: CASSAVGTATNEKLFF.

The V call is TRBV28, the J call TRBJ1-1, with D perhaps TRBD1 (5 bases). CDR1 is MDHEN and CDR2 is SYDVKM in the germline V gene. The CDR3 loop spans 16 amino acids. Trimming cost V 3 bases and J 1 base, with 15 bases left between them. The CDR3 is CASSFLGATTNTEAFF. CDR3 DNA sequence: TGTGCCAGCAGTTTCTTAGGGGCGACTACGAACACTGAAGCTTTCTTT.

This clone was seen more than once but under ten times. The gene calls are TRBV4-1 and TRBJ2-1, with 7 positions matching TRBD1. Losses at the gene ends were 4 bases for V and 4 bases for J; bases not matched to a gene: 10. The CDR3 length is 16 residues. Germline V gives CDR1 MGHRA, CDR2 YSYEKL. In DNA form, the CDR3 reads TGCGCCAGCAGCCCGTCTAGGGTACAGGGGTACAATGAGCAGTTCTTC. Its protein product is CASSPSRVQGYNEQFF.

This clone was counted once. This sequence joins TRBV9 and TRBJ1-1; D uncertain. Germline V CDR1 and CDR2: SGDLS, YYNGEE. V gave up 0 bases and J gave up 1 base, with 7 bases separating them. The CDR3 spans 14 residues. Here the CDR3 reads CASSVGQRNTEAFF. The CDR3 nucleotides are TGTGCCAGCAGCGTAGGGCAGAGGAACACTGAAGCTTTCTTT.

The chain recombines TRBV23-1 with TRBJ2-5, with D tentatively TRBD1 or TRBD2 (6 bases each). TRBV23-1 is treated as an ORF (open reading frame) with a function not yet certain. The V end lost 7 bases, the J end lost 5 bases, and 11 bases lay between the germline ends. The CDR3 covers 12 residues. The CDR3 sequence is CASTQGGETQYF. In DNA, the CDR3 is TGCGCCAGCACACAAGGGGGGGAGACCCAGTACTTC.

The count of this clone is one. The CDR3 reads CASSGDPIGVQYF. The CDR3 DNA is TGTGCCAGCAGTGGGGACCCCATAGGGGTTCAGTACTTC. The V and J genes are TRBV6-1 and TRBJ2-4; TRBD1 or TRBD2 may be the D gene (5 bases each). The CDR3 extends over 13 amino acids. V gave up 4 bases and J gave up 11 bases, with 15 bases separating them. Germline-derived CDR1 and CDR2 are MNHNS and SASEGT.

This clone has more than one count but fewer than ten. DNA of the CDR3: TGCGCCAGCAGCCCAAGTCCGACAGTCCAAGAGACCCAGTACTTC. This sequence encodes CASSPSPTVQETQYF. The chain uses TRBV5-1 and TRBJ2-5; a possible D gene is TRBD1 (5 bases). The CDR3 sequence is 15 residues long. V lost 4 bases and J 1 base, leaving 14 bases between the germline ends. Germline CDR1 reads SGHRS; CDR2 reads YFSETQ.

V usage is TRBV2 and J usage is TRBJ2-7; D is possibly TRBD2 (5 bases). Per the germline V gene, CDR1 is SNHLY and CDR2 is FYNNEI. V shed 3 bases and J shed 0 bases, with 21 bases lying between them. This CDR3 contains 18 residues. For the CDR3, the DNA is TGTGCCAGCAGTGAGGCTGTCGGGATTCGGCCTCTCTCCTACGAGCAGTACTTC. Translated, it gives CASSEAVGIRPLSYEQYF.

The chain has TRBV7-2 and TRBJ2-7; TRBD2 matches at 10 bases. V gave up 5 bases and J gave up 2 bases; unmatched junction bases: 6. The germline CDR1 and CDR2 sequences are SGHTA and FQGNSA. This CDR3 comprises 15 residues. CDR3 nucleotide sequence: TGTGCCAGCAGCATCAGGACTAGCGGAACCTACGAGCAGTACTTC. Translation: CASSIRTSGTYEQYF.

This sequence joins TRBV5-6 and TRBJ2-6; D is possibly TRBD1 or TRBD2 (5 bases each). The CDR3 contains 18 residues. Trimming shortened V by 6 bases and J by 2 bases, and 21 bases separated the two germline ends. Germline V gene data show CDR1 as SGHDT and CDR2 as YYEEEE. CDR3 loop: CASTPGRDQKTGANVLTF. CDR3 in DNA: TGTGCCAGCACCCCGGGAAGGGACCAGAAAACTGGGGCCAACGTCCTGACTTTC.

This clone came up once. The chain carries TRBV30 and TRBJ1-3; D is unresolved. This CDR3 has 15 amino acids. CDR1 and CDR2 (germline): GTSNPN, SVGIG (reference sequence). V was cut by 3 bases and J by 0 bases, with 12 bases left in between. The CDR3 sequence: CAWSSWLHSGNTIYF. The CDR3 nucleotides are TGTGCCTGGAGCAGTTGGCTCCACTCTGGAAACACCATATATTTT.

This rearrangement joins TRBV6-6 to TRBJ1-1; 7 bases line up with TRBD1. The length of the CDR3 is 15 residues. Per germline, CDR1 MNHNY and CDR2 SVGAGI (reference sequence). V was pared by 0 bases and J by 0 bases, with 1 base of the junction left unmatched. CDR3 bases: TGTGCCAGCAGTTACTCAACAGGGGTGAACACTGAAGCTTTCTTT. Its protein product is CASSYSTGVNTEAFF.

The rearrangement uses TRBV18 and TRBJ1-2; 7 bases match TRBD1. The V and J ends lost 3 bases and 4 bases, in that order; junction bases with no gene match: 8. Looked up from germline, CDR1 is KGHSH and CDR2 is LQKENI. CDR3 length: 15 amino acids. The CDR3 DNA reads TGTGCCAGCTCACCCGGACAGGAGAGAGGCTATGGCTACACCTTC. It codes for CASSPGQERGYGYTF.

The chain has TRBV5-6 and TRBJ1-6; D possibly corresponds to TRBD1 (6 bases). V lost 0 bases and J 6 bases, leaving 13 bases between the germline ends. Germline V gives CDR1 SGHDT, CDR2 YYEEEE. The CDR3 length is 16 residues. The CDR3: CASSLDGGGGNSPLHF. The CDR3 nucleotides are TGTGCCAGCAGCTTGGATGGAGGGGGTGGTAATTCACCCCTCCACTTT.

V and J are TRBV6-6 and TRBJ2-5; D remains ambiguous. V was pared by 7 bases and J by 1 base, with 10 bases between. The CDR3 consists of 13 residues. Germline loops: CDR1 MNHNY, CDR2 SVGAGI (reference sequence). CDR3 loop: CASTMGFQETQYF. For the CDR3, the DNA is TGTGCCAGCACTATGGGATTCCAAGAGACCCAGTACTTC.

The chain recombines TRBV6-5 with TRBJ1-5; 9 nucleotides match TRBD1. With 5 bases clipped from V and 0 bases from J, the junction kept 2 bases outside the gene matches. The CDR3 runs 15 residues. Germline V CDR1 and CDR2: MNHEY, SVGAGI. The CDR3 bases are TGTGCCAGCAGTGGACAGGGGTTTAGCAATCAGCCCCAGCATTTT. It is translated as CASSGQGFSNQPQHF.

The CDR3 sequence: CAWSVHEKLFF. CDR3 sequence (DNA): TGTGCCTGGAGTGTACATGAAAAACTGTTTTTT. The chain recombines TRBV30 with TRBJ1-4; D gene ambiguous. The CDR3 spans 11 residues. The V gene's germline CDR1 is GTSNPN and CDR2 SVGIG (reference sequence). Trimming took 0 bases from V and 6 from J, leaving 2 bases between them.

The CDR3 nucleotides are TGTGCCAGCAGCTCGAACGGGATGAACACTGAAGCTTTCTTT. Translated, it gives CASSSNGMNTEAFF. This chain connects TRBV5-4 to TRBJ1-1; no clear D gene. Germline values: CDR1 SGHNT, CDR2 YYREEE (reference sequence). There are 14 residues in the CDR3. V was cut by 3 bases and J by 0 bases, with 9 bases left in between. Supplemented by reference TRBV5-4 and TRBJ1-1, the full variable domain reads ETGVTQSPTHLIKTRGQQVTLRCSSQSGHNTVSWYQQALGQGPQFIFQYYREEENGRGNFPPRFSGLQFPNYSSELNVNALELDDSALYLCASSSNGMNTEAFFGQGTRLTVV.

The chain joins TRBV11-1 to TRBJ1-1; 7 nucleotides line up with TRBD1. From germline, CDR1 is SGHAT and CDR2 FQDESV (reference sequence). This CDR3 spans 15 amino acids. With V trimmed by 6 bases and J by 0 bases, 7 bases remained unmatched. DNA of the CDR3: TGTGCCAGCAGTCGACAGGGAGCAGTGAACACTGAAGCTTTCTTT. Translating it yields CASSRQGAVNTEAFF.

The chain uses TRBV28 and TRBJ2-4; D is possibly TRBD1 (6 bases). The CDR3 length is 13 residues. Trimming left V 5 bases short and J 5 bases short, with 10 bases between. The germline gives CDR1 MDHEN, CDR2 SYDVKM. The CDR3 DNA is TGTGCCAGCAGTAAGGACAGACAAAACATTCAGTACTTC. Translating it yields CASSKDRQNIQYF.

The rearrangement links TRBV6-5 to TRBJ1-2; tentative D call: TRBD1 (6 bases). The V and J ends lost 2 bases and 4 bases respectively, with 14 bases between them. The germline CDR1 and CDR2 sequences are MNHEY and SVGAGI. The CDR3 consists of 15 residues. The CDR3 DNA reads TGTGCCAGCAGTTACCGAGACCTCAGGGGCTATGGCTACACCTTC. This sequence encodes CASSYRDLRGYGYTF.